This T cell receptor (beta chain) was retrieved from a study of blood T cells in healthy people across ages. Next came a second PCR, run for roughly 7 to 12 cycles, which used a sample-barcoded 5' primer along with a J-beta primer mix. TCRdb re-called the 5' RACE reads with MiXCR, one entry per CDR3 protein. The profile shows some 850,000 distinct CDR3 sequences, under 30% of them singletons. Germline CDR1 is SNHLY and CDR2 is FYNNEI. V lost 4 bases and J lost 3, with 15 bases in between. The CDR3 runs 15 residues. The data were also submitted as part of a second study, on T cells of mothers and their children.

The receptor was derived from a boy younger than 18 in good health. The sample was blood. The chain uses TRBV2 and TRBJ2-5; D may be TRBD2 (6 bases). CDR3 DNA sequence: TGTGCCAGCAGTGTGGACTACTTTACCAAAGAGACCCAGTACTTC. Protein product: CASSVDYFTKETQYF.